Below, 14 T cell receptor beta chains from the same sample are listed, as sequenced in a study of kidney transplant recipient with SARS-CoV-2 infection. TCRdb redid the calling of the reads with MiXCR, one entry per CDR3 protein. The sample has under 300,000 distinct CDR3 sequences; around 28% are singletons. The material sequenced was a blood sample, taken at baseline and on roughly day 110 from a kidney transplant recipient. All receptors come from a male patient in his 30s who had COVID-19 and was a kidney transplant recipient. Some of the T cells may derive from the graft donor.

This clonotype was counted many times. The V and J genes are TRBV11-3 and TRBJ1-2; D is ambiguous. The V end was cut by 5 bases, the J end by 4 bases, with 23 bases between. Germline CDR1 and CDR2: SGHNT and YENEEA. This CDR3 comprises 17 residues. Here the CDR3 DNA reads TGTGCCAGCAGCCGTGAGAACGATCTCGGAAAGACCTATGGCTACACCTTC. Encoded protein: CASSRENDLGKTYGYTF.

For this clonotype: This could be a read error, since a much larger clone is one nucleotide away. The V and J genes are TRBV6-8 and TRBJ1-2; the D is unclear. V was shortened by 4 bases and J by 4 bases, with 22 bases between the two germline ends. The CDR3 loop spans 17 amino acids. Germline V CDR1 and CDR2: MNHGY, SAAAGT. This CDR3 reads CASSCRSRSRRTYGYTF. CDR3 DNA: TGTGCCAGCAGTTGTCGCTCACGCTCTAGAAGGACCTATGGCTACACCTTC.

This clonotype was counted ten times or more. V usage is TRBV29-1 and J usage is TRBJ1-2; D uncertain. The CDR3 extends over 11 amino acids. V lost 4 bases and J lost 5, with 8 bases in between. The germline V gene encodes CDR1 SQVTM and CDR2 ANQGSEA. CDR3 region: CSVVAAYGYTF. CDR3 coding DNA: TGCAGCGTTGTGGCAGCGTATGGCTACACCTTC.

This clonotype was recorded at least ten times. The CDR3: CASSSRVSTEAFF. CDR3 DNA sequence: TGTGCCAGCAGTTCTCGGGTGAGCACTGAAGCTTTCTTT. This rearrangement joins TRBV27 to TRBJ1-1; D is ambiguous. The CDR3 covers 13 residues. Trimming removed 4 bases at V and 4 bases at J, with 10 bases between. Germline-derived CDR1 and CDR2 are MNHEY and SMNVEV (reference sequence).

The V call is TRBV3-1, the J call TRBJ2-2; D is ambiguous. Germline CDR1 LGHDT, CDR2 YNNKEL (reference sequence). CDR3 length: 18 residues. V was pared by 5 bases and J by 5 bases, with 24 bases between. The CDR3 DNA reads as TGTGCCAGCAGCATGGGCCGTCCCATTTCAGGCTTGACCGGGGAGCTGTTTTTT. Translation gives CASSMGRPISGLTGELFF.

This clonotype has ten or more counts. V gene TRBV6-5 combines with J gene TRBJ1-5; D possibly corresponds to TRBD1 (5 bases). Germline-derived CDR1 and CDR2 are MNHEY and SVGAGI. This CDR3 contains 14 residues. V was shortened by 10 bases and J by 9 bases, with 22 bases between the two germline ends. CDR3 sequence: CATRLQAGGGPQHF. The CDR3 DNA sequence: TGTGCCACCAGACTACAGGCCGGTGGTGGGCCCCAGCATTTT.

As for this clonotype: A much larger clone lies a single base off, so this may be a read error. This sequence joins TRBV3-1 and TRBJ2-5, with no clear D. The CDR3 length is 17 residues. The germline V and J ends were trimmed by 8 bases and 5 bases, with 27 bases remaining between them. The germline gives CDR1 LGHDT, CDR2 YNNKEL (reference sequence). CDR3 residues: CASGRDRPISFSETQYF. The DNA for the CDR3 is TGTGCCAGCGGCAGAGATCGTCCCATTTCTTTCTCTGAGACCCAGTACTTC.

This clonotype was seen at least ten times. V gene TRBV3-1 combines with J gene TRBJ2-2; D remains ambiguous. The CDR3 is made up of 18 amino acids. Trimming left V 4 bases short and J 5 bases short, with 23 bases between. Germline V CDR1 and CDR2: LGHDT, YNNKEL (reference sequence). For the CDR3, the DNA is TGTGCCAGCAGCCCGTTATATCCCATTTCAGGCTTGACCGGGGAGCTGTTTTTT. Its translation is CASSPLYPISGLTGELFF.

This clonotype appeared once. This may arise from a read error, as a much more abundant clone is one base away. The V and J genes are TRBV9 and TRBJ1-4, with D unresolved. CDR3 length equals 14 residues. V lost 7 bases to trimming and J lost 3 bases, with 13 bases between them. Germline loops: CDR1 SGDLS, CDR2 YYNGEE. CDR3 loop: CASAPDYSNEKLFF. The CDR3 DNA reads TGTGCCAGCGCCCCGGACTACTCTAATGAAAAACTGTTTTTT.

The table lists this clonotype with many counts. The chain has TRBV4-1 and TRBJ2-5; the match to TRBD2 covers 10 bases. Per the germline V gene, CDR1 is MGHRA and CDR2 is YSYEKL. The CDR3 spans 17 residues. The V and J ends lost 1 base and 4 bases, in that order; junction bases with no gene match: 9. The CDR3: CASSQAPLAGILETQYF. The CDR3 region has the DNA TGCGCCAGCAGCCAAGCCCCACTAGCGGGAATATTAGAGACCCAGTACTTC.

Concerning this clonotype: A much larger clone sits a single nucleotide away, making a read error possible. This sequence joins TRBV30 and TRBJ1-1, with a weak D call TRBD1 (5 bases). The V gene lost 4 bases and the J gene lost 6 bases, with 18 bases spanning the gap. The germline V gene has CDR1 GTSNPN and CDR2 SVGIG (reference sequence). The CDR3 is 14 residues long. This CDR3 reads CAWNEGVRKAEAFF. The CDR3 region has the DNA TGTGCCTGGAATGAAGGGGTAAGGAAAGCTGAAGCTTTCTTT.

Points on this clonotype: This may be a read error: a much more frequent sequence differs by one nucleotide. The CDR3 sequence is CTWNQRSSYNEQFF. CDR3 DNA: TGTACCTGGAATCAGCGGAGCTCCTACAATGAGCAGTTCTTC. The chain joins TRBV30 to TRBJ2-1; weak D call: TRBD2 (5 bases). The CDR3 extends over 14 amino acids. Germline lookup yields CDR1 GTSNPN and CDR2 SVGIG (reference sequence).

Ten or more counts support this clonotype. The chain uses TRBV20-1 and TRBJ1-5; possible D gene TRBD1, 5 bases. The length of the CDR3 is 14 residues. Trimming cost V 0 bases and J 7 bases, with 13 bases left between them. From germline, CDR1 is DFQATT and CDR2 SNEGSKA (reference sequence). The CDR3 sequence: CSARDGGTGQPQHF. The DNA for the CDR3 is TGCAGTGCTAGAGATGGGGGAACGGGACAGCCCCAGCATTTT.

The table lists this clonotype with many counts. The chain employs TRBV19 and TRBJ1-2; maybe TRBD1 (5 bases). V shed 5 bases and J shed 4 bases, with 23 bases lying between them. This CDR3 region has 17 residues. Germline lookup yields CDR1 LNHDA and CDR2 SQIVND (reference sequence). CDR3 loop: CASSLCRTNRKTYGYTF. In DNA, the CDR3 is TGTGCCAGTAGTCTATGTCGGACAAATCGAAAGACCTATGGCTACACCTTC.